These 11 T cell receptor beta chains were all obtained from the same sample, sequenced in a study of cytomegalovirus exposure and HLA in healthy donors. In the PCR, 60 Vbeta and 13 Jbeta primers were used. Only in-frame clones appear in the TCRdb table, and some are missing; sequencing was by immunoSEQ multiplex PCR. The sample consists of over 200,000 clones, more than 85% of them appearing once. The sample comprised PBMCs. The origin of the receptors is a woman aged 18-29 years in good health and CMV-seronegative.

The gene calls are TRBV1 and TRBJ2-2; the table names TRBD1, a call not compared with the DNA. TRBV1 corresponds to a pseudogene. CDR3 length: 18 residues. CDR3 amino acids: CTSSQVFSGHQNTGELFF. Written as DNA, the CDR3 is TGCACCAGCAGCCAAGTCTTTTCGGGACACCAGAACACCGGGGAGCTGTTTTTT.

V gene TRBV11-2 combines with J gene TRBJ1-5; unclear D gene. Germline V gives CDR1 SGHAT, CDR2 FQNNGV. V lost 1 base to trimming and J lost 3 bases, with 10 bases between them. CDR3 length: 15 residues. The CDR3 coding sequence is TGTGCCAGCAGCTTAGGAGGCATGGCCAATCAGCCCCAGCATTTT. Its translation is CASSLGGMANQPQHF.

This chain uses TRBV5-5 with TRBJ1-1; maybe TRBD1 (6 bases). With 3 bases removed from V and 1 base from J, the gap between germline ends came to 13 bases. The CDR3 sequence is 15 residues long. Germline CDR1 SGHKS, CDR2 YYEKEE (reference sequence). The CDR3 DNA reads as TGTGCCAGCAGCTCCAACAGGGTCTGGAACACTGAAGCTTTCTTT. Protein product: CASSSNRVWNTEAFF.

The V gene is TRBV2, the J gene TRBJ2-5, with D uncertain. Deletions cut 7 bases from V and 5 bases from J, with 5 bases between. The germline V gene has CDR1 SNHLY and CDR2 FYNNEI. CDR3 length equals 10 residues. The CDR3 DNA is TGTGCCAGCAATGCGGAGACCCAGTACTTC. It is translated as CASNAETQYF. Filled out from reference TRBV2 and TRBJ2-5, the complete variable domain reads EPEVTQTPSHQVTQMGQEVILRCVPISNHLYFYWYRQILGQKVEFLVSFYNNEISEKSEIFDDQFSVERPDGSNFTLKIRSTKLEDSAMYFCASNAETQYFGPGTRLLVL.

CDR3 nucleotides: TGTGCCAGCAGCTCCTCCGTATACAATGAGCAGTTCTTC. Its protein product is CASSSSVYNEQFF. The V call is TRBV7-6, the J call TRBJ2-1; D gene unclear. Germline values: CDR1 SGHVS, CDR2 FNYEAQ. Trimming pared 4 bases from V and 4 bases from J, leaving 8 bases between. The CDR3 totals 13 residues.

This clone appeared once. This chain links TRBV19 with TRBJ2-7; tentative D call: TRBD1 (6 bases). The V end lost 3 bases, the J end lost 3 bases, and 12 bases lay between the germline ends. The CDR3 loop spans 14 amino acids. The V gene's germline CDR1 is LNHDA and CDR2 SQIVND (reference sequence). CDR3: CASSIGGTYYEQYF. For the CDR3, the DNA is TGTGCCAGTAGTATTGGGGGCACCTACTACGAGCAGTACTTC.

Here the CDR3 DNA reads TGTGCCAGCTCACCGTCCTTCTACGGCGAGCAGTACTTC. It codes for CASSPSFYGEQYF. The chain joins TRBV18 to TRBJ2-7; D ambiguous. V lost 3 bases and J lost 6, with 12 bases in between. This CDR3 is 13 amino acids long. The germline CDR1 and CDR2 sequences are KGHSH and LQKENI.

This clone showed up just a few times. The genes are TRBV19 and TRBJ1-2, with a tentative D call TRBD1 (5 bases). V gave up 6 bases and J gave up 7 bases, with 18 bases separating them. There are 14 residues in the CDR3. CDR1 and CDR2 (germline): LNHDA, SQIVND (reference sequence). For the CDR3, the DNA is TGTGCCAGTAGCATAACCGGGACTCCACGTGGCTACACCTTC. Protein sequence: CASSITGTPRGYTF.

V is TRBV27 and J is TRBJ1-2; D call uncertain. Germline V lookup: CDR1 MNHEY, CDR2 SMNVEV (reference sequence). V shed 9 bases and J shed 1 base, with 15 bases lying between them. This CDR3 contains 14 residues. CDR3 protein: CASAKGGYNYGYTF. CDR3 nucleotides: TGTGCCAGTGCGAAGGGAGGGTATAACTATGGCTACACCTTC.

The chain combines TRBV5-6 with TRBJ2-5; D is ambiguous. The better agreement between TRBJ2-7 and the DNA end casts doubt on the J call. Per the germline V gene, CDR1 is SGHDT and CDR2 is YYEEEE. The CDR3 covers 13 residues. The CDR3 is CASRNWAAYEQYF. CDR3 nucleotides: TGTGCCAGCAGGAACTGGGCAGCCTACGAGCAGTACTTC.

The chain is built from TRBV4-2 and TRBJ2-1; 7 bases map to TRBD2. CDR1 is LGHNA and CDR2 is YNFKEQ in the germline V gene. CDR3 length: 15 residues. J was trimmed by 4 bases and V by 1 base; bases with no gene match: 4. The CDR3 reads CASSQVTAGYNEQFF. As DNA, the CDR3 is TGTGCCAGCAGCCAAGTCACAGCGGGATACAATGAGCAGTTCTTC.